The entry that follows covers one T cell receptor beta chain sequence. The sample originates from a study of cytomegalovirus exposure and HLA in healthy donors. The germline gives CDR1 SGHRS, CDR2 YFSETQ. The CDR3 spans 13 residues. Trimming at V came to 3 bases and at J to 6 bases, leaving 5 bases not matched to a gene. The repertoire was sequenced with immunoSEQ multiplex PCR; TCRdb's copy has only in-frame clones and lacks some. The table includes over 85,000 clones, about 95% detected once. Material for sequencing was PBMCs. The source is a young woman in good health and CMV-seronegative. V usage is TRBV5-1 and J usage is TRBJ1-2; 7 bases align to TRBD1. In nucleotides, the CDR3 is TGCGCCAGCAGCTCTTTAACAGGGGATGGCTACACCTTC. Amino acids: CASSSLTGDGYTF.